This TCR beta chain originates from a study of cytomegalovirus exposure and HLA in healthy donors. For the study at large: HLA-typed donors were the source of approximately 85 million unique TCRs held in an early data release. Study-level findings and limits: The authors later linked a missense DCLRE1C variant to TCR beta V- and J-gene trimming. Using the classifier, cytomegalovirus status was reportedly diagnosed with high specificity and sensitivity. Later analysis identified 15,000 to 20,000 TCR beta sequences associated with HLA alleles, using a false discovery rate threshold of 0.05.

With regard to this clone: Its target is unknown.

Researchers ran the PCR with 60 Vbeta and 13 Jbeta primers. Some clones are missing from TCRdb's copy, which holds only in-frame ones; the method was immunoSEQ multiplex PCR. The data hold about 170,000 clones, with around four fifths observed a single time. V lost 3 bases to trimming and J lost 3 bases, with 18 bases between them. The CDR3 consists of 17 residues. Germline loops: CDR1 LNHDA, CDR2 SQIVND (reference sequence). The V gene is TRBV19, the J gene TRBJ1-5; D perhaps matches TRBD1 (5 bases). This sequence was found in a female donor in good health and CMV-seronegative. The sequenced sample was PBMCs. In DNA, the CDR3 is TGTGCCAGTAGTATGTGGGGACGCGGGGATGACAATCAGCCCCAGCATTTT. It yields the protein CASSMWGRGDDNQPQHF.